Below, 2 T cell receptor beta chains from the same sample are listed, as sequenced in a study of blood T cell repertoires in COVID-19. Clones were sequenced by immunoSEQ multiplex PCR, and TCRdb holds only the in-frame ones, with some missing. The repertoire holds about 340,000 clones, with about 90% as singletons. The sequenced sample consisted of peripheral blood. The receptors were gathered from a young woman who had recovered from COVID-19.

The genes are TRBV6-5 and TRBJ2-7, with 10 bases fitting TRBD1. This CDR3 contains 15 residues. V shed 6 bases, J shed 2 bases, and the junction held 7 bases outside the gene matches. Germline CDR1 MNHEY, CDR2 SVGAGI. This CDR3 is CASSPGTGDPYEQYV. CDR3 nucleotides: TGTGCCAGCAGCCCCGGGACAGGGGACCCCTACGAGCAGTACGTC.

The CDR3 DNA sequence: TGTGCCACCAGTGATTCGGCGACAGGGTCAGATACGCAGTATTTT. It specifies CATSDSATGSDTQYF. This chain connects TRBV24-1 to TRBJ2-3; TRBD1 matches at 7 bases. V gave up 2 bases and J gave up 4 bases; unmatched junction bases: 5. Per germline, CDR1 KGHDR and CDR2 SFDVKD. The CDR3 is 15 amino acids.